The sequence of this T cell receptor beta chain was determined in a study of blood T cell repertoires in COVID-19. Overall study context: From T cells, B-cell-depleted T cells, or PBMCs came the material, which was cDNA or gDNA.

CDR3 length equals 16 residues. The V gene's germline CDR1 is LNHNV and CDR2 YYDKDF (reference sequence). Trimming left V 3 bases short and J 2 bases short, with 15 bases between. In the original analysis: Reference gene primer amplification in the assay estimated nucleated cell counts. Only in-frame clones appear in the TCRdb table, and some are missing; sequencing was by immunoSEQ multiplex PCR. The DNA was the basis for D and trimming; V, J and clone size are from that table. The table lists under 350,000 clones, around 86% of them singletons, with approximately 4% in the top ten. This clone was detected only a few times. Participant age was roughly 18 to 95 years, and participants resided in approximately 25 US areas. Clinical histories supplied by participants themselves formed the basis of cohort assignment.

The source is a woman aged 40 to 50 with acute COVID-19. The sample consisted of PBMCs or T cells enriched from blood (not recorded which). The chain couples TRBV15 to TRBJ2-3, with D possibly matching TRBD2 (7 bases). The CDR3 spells CATSRGAGVATDTQYF. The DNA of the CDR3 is TGTGCCACCAGCAGGGGGGCGGGAGTCGCCACAGATACGCAGTATTTT.